This TCR beta chain emerged from a study of shared clonotypes between healthy human individuals. Study-level results: Sharing across four donors was seen in 4% to 6.5% of naive CD4 clonotypes.

Per the germline V gene, CDR1 is MNHNY and CDR2 is SVGAGI (reference sequence). This CDR3 has 15 amino acids. Trimming took 6 bases from V and 4 from J; bases not matched to a gene: 9. As for this clone: As yet, its antigen is unknown.

Assay runs were performed at deep level. Libraries were prepared by immunoSEQ multiplex PCR; TCRdb keeps only in-frame clonotypes and omits some of them. The sample records about 2 million clones, roughly 94% being singletons. Sequenced material: naive CD4+ T cells sorted from blood. Subset indicated: CD45RA+ positively selected. This TCR came from a man younger than 35 in good health. The V gene is TRBV6-6, the J gene TRBJ2-1; 7 bases align to TRBD2. As DNA, the CDR3 is TGTGCCAGCAGCCAAGGCGGGGGTGGATACAATGAGCAGTTCTTC. Translating it yields CASSQGGGGYNEQFF.